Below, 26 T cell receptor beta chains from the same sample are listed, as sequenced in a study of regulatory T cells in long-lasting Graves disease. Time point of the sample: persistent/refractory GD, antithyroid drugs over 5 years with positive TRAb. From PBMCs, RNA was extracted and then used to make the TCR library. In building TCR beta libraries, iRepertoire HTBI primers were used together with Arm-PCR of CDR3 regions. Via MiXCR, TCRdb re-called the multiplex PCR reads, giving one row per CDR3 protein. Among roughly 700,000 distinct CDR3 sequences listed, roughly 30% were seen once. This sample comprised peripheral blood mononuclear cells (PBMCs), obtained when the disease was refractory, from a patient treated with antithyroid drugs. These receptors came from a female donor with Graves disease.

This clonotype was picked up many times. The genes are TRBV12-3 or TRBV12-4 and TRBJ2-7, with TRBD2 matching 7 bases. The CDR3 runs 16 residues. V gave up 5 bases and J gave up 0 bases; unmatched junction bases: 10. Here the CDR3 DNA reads TGTGCCAGCAGTCCCGCGTTAGCGGGCAGCTCCTACGAGCAGTACTTC. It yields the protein CASSPALAGSSYEQYF.

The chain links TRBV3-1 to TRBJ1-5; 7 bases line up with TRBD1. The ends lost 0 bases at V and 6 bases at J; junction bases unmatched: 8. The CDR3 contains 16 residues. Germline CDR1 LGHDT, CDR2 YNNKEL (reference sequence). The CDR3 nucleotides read TGTGCCAGCAGCCAAGATCTAGGGGGCTGGGGTCAGCCCCAGCATTTT. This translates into CASSQDLGGWGQPQHF. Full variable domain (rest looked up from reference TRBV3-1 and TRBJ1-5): DTAVSQTPKYLVTQMGNDKSIKCEQNLGHDTMYWYKQDSKKFLKIMFSYNNKELIINETVPNRFSPKSPDKAHLNLHINSLELGDSAVYFCASSQDLGGWGQPQHFGDGTRLSIL.

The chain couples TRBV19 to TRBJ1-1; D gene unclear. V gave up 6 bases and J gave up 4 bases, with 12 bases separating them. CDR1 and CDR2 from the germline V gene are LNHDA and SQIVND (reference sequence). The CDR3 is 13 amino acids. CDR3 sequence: CASSPPRATEAFF. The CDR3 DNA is TGTGCCAGTAGCCCTCCGCGGGCCACTGAAGCTTTCTTT.

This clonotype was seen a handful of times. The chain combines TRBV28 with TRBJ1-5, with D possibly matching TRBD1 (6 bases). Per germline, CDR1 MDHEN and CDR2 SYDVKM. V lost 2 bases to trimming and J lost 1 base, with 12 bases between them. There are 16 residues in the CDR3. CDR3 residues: CASSLVGRGSNQPQHF. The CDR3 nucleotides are TGTGCCAGCAGTTTAGTAGGCAGGGGCAGCAATCAGCCCCAGCATTTT.

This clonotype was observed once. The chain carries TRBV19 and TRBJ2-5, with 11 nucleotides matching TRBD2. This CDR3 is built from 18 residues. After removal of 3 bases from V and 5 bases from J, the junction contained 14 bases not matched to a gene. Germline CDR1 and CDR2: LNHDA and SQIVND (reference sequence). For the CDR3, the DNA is TGTGCCAGTAGTATCTGGGGACTAGCGGCTACCCGGAGGGAGACCCAGTACTTC. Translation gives CASSIWGLAATRRETQYF. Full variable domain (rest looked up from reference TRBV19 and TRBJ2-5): DGGITQSPKYLFRKEGQNVTLSCEQNLNHDAMYWYRQDPGQGLRLIYYSQIVNDFQKGDIAEGYSVSREKKESFPLTVTSAQKNPTAFYLCASSIWGLAATRRETQYFGPGTRLLVL.

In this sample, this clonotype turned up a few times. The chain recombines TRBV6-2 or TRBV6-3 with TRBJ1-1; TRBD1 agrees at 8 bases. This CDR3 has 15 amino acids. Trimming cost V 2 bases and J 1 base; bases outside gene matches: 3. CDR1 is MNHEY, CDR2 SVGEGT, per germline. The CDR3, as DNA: TGTGCCAGCAGTTACGCAGGGGGCTGGAACACTGAAGCTTTCTTT. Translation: CASSYAGGWNTEAFF.

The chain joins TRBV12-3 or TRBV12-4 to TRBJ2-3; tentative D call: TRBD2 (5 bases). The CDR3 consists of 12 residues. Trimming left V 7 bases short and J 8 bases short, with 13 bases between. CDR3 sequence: CASTSIRGTQYF. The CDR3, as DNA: TGTGCCAGCACCTCGATCCGGGGTACGCAGTATTTT.

CDR3 residues: CASSLAGTSGVTGELFF. CDR3 nucleotide sequence: TGCGCCAGCAGCTTGGCGGGGACTAGCGGAGTCACCGGGGAGCTGTTTTTT. V usage is TRBV5-1 and J usage is TRBJ2-2; 11 nucleotides align to TRBD2. The germline V gene encodes CDR1 SGHRS and CDR2 YFSETQ. With 0 bases clipped from V and 4 bases from J, the junction kept 5 bases outside the gene matches. CDR3 length: 17 amino acids.

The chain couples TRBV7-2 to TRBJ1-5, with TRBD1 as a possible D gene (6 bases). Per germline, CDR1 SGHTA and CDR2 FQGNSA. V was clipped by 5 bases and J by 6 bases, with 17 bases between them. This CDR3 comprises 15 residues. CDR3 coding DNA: TGTGCCAGCAGCCGACTAGGGACACCATTTCAGCCCCAGCATTTT. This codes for CASSRLGTPFQPQHF.

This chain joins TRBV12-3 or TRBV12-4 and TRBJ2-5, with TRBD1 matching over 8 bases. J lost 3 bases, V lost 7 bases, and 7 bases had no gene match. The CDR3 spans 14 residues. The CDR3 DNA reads TGTGCCAGCAACGACAGGGGTTGGGAAGAGACCCAGTACTTC. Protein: CASNDRGWEETQYF.

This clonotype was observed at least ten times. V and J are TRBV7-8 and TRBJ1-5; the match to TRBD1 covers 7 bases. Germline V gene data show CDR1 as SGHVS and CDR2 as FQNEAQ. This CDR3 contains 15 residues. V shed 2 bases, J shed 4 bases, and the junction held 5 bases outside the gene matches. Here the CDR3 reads CASSLFPTGNQPQHF. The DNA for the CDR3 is TGTGCCAGCAGCTTATTCCCGACAGGGAATCAGCCCCAGCATTTT.

CDR3: CASSLDVVLPGLTQETQYF. Written as DNA, the CDR3 is TGTGCCAGCAGCTTAGATGTTGTCCTACCTGGCCTTACTCAAGAGACCCAGTACTTC. The chain has TRBV7-2 and TRBJ2-5; D is unresolved. Trimming pared 1 base from V and 2 bases from J, leaving 23 bases between. The CDR3 has 19 residues. Germline CDR1 is SGHTA and CDR2 is FQGNSA.

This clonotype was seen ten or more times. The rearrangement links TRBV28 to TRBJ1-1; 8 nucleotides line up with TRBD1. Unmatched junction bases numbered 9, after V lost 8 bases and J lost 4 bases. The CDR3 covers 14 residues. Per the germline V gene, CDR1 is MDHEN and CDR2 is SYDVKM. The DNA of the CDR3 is TGTGCCAGCGGAGAAGACAGGGGAAGCACTGAAGCTTTCTTT. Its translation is CASGEDRGSTEAFF.

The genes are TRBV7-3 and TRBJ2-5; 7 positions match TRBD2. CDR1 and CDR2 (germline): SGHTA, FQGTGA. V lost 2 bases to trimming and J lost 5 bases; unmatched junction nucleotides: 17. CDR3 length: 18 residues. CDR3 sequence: CASSLARGAVGGLETQYF. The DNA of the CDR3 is TGTGCCAGCAGCTTAGCTCGGGGAGCCGTGGGAGGGTTGGAGACCCAGTACTTC.

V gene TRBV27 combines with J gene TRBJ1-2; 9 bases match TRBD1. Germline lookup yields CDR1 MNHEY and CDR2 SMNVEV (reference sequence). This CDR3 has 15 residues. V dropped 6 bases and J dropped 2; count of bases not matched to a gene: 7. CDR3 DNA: TGTGCCAGCAGCTCATCCGGGACAGGGAACTATGGCTACACCTTC. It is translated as CASSSSGTGNYGYTF.

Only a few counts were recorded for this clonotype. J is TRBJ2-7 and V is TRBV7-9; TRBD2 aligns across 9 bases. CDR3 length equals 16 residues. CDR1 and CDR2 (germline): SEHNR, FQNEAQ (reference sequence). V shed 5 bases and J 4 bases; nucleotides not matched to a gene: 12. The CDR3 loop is CASSPSQAGGGYEQYF. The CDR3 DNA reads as TGTGCCAGCAGCCCCTCACAAGCGGGAGGTGGATACGAGCAGTACTTC.

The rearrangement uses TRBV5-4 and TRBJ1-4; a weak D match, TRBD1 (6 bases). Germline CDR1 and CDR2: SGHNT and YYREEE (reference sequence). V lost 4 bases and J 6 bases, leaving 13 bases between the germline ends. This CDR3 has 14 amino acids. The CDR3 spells CASSPNTGYEKLFF. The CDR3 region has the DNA TGTGCCAGCAGCCCGAATACAGGGTATGAAAAACTGTTTTTT. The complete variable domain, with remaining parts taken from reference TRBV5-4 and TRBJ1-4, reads ETGVTQSPTHLIKTRGQQVTLRCSSQSGHNTVSWYQQALGQGPQFIFQYYREEENGRGNFPPRFSGLQFPNYSSELNVNALELDDSALYLCASSPNTGYEKLFFGSGTQLSVL.

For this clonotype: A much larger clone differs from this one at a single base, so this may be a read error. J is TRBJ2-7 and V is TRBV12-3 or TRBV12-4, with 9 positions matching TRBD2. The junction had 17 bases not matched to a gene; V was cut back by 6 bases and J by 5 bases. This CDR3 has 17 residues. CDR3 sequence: CASSKEMWREGRNEQYF. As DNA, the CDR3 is TGTGCCAGCAGCAAAGAAATGTGGCGGGAGGGCCGGAACGAGCAGTACTTC.

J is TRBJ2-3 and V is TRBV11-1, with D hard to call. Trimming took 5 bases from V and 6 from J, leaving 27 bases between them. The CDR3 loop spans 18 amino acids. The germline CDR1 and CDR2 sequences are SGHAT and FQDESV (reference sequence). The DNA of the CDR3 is TGTGCCAGCAGCATGTCCGGGCCCCCACGTTTACTGGCGGATACGCAGTATTTT. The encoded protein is CASSMSGPPRLLADTQYF.

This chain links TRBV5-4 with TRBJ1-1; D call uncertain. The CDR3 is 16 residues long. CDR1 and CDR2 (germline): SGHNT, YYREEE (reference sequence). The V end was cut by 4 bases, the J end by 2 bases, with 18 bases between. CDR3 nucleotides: TGTGCCAGCAGCCGCGGGCCCGAAAAACTTAACACTGAAGCTTTCTTT. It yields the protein CASSRGPEKLNTEAFF.

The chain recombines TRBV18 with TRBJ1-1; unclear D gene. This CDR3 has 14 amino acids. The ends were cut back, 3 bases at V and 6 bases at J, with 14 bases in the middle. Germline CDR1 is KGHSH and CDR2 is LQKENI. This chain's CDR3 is CASSPKQAYAEAFF. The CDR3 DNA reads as TGTGCCAGCTCACCCAAGCAGGCGTACGCTGAAGCTTTCTTT.

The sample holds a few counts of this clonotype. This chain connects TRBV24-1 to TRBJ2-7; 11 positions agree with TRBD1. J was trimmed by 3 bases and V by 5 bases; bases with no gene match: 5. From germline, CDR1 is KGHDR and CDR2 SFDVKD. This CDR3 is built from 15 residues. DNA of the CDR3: TGTGCCACCAGTGTCCCCGGGACAGGGGGCTACGAGCAGTACTTC. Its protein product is CATSVPGTGGYEQYF.

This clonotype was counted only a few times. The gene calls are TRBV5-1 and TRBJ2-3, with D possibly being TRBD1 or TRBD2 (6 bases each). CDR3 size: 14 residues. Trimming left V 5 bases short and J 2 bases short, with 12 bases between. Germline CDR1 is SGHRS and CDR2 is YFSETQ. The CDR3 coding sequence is TGCGCCAGCAGAAGGGGGACTTCCACAGATACGCAGTATTTT. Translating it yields CASRRGTSTDTQYF.

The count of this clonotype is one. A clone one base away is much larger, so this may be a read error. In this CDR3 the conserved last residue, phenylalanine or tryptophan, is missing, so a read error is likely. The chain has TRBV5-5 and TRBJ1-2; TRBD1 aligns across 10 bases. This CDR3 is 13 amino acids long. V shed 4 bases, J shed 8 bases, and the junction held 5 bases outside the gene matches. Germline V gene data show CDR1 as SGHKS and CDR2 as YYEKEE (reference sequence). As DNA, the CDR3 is TGTGCCAGCAGCCAGGGACAGGGGTTCGGCTACACCTCC. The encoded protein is CASSQGQGFGYTS.

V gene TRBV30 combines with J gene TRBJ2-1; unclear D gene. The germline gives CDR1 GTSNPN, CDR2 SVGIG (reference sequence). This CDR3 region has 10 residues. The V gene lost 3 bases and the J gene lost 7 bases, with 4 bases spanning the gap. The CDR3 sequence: CAWRANEQFF. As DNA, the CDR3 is TGTGCCTGGAGGGCGAATGAGCAGTTCTTC.

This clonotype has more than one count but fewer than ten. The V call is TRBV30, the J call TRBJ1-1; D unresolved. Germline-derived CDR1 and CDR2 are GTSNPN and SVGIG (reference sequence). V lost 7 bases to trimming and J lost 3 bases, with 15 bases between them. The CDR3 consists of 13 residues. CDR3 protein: CASHRNRDTEAFF. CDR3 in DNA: TGTGCCTCACATCGGAACCGAGACACTGAAGCTTTCTTT.